This is a list of T cell receptor beta chains from one sample in a study of regulatory T cells in long-lasting Graves disease. TCRdb itself ran the multiplex PCR reads through MiXCR, one entry per CDR3 protein. The sample yields a few hundred thousand distinct CDR3 sequences, less than 30% seen once. The source material was peripheral blood mononuclear cells (PBMCs), sampled when the disease was refractory, from a patient treated with antithyroid drugs. The receptors stem from a woman in her thirties or forties with Graves disease. Both conserved end residues are part of each CDR3. A D gene is named only where the DNA matches it firmly. Size values are once, few and many counts, or a class for expanded clones, and some rows have none.

D gene: .; J gene: TRBJ1-1; V gene: TRBV15; clone size: .; CDR3 DNA: TGTGCCACCAGTCCCCCCGGAGTCTCTGAAGCTTTCTTT; CDR3 protein: CATSPPGVSEAFF
D gene: .; J gene: TRBJ1-3; V gene: TRBV11-2; clone size: few; CDR3 DNA: TGTGCCAGCAGCATTACAGGATTCTCTGGAAACACCATATATTTT; CDR3 protein: CASSITGFSGNTIYF
D gene: .; J gene: TRBJ1-5; V gene: TRBV19; clone size: few; CDR3 DNA: TGTGCCAGTAGTACGGGACACCGCAATCAGCCCCAGCATTTT; CDR3 protein: CASSTGHRNQPQHF
D gene: .; J gene: TRBJ2-7; V gene: TRBV14; clone size: .; CDR3 DNA: TGTGCCAGCAGCGCCAGGAGAGGAGCCTACGAGCAGTACTTC; CDR3 protein: CASSARRGAYEQYF
D gene: TRBD1; J gene: TRBJ2-2; V gene: TRBV6-2/TRBV6-3; clone size: .; CDR3 DNA: TGTGCCAGCAGTCAACCCGGACAGGCGAGGGCCGGGGAGCTGTTTTTT; CDR3 protein: CASSQPGQARAGELFF
D gene: .; J gene: TRBJ2-2; V gene: TRBV7-3; clone size: many; CDR3 DNA: TGTGCCAGCAGCCCCCTCCTGGGGGGGGAGCTGTTTTTT; CDR3 protein: CASSPLLGGELFF
D gene: TRBD1; J gene: TRBJ2-7; V gene: TRBV28; clone size: few; CDR3 DNA: TGTGCCAGCAGTTACAGGACAGGGGGCGAAGGCGAGCAGTACTTC; CDR3 protein: CASSYRTGGEGEQYF
D gene: .; J gene: TRBJ2-7; V gene: TRBV5-5; clone size: few; CDR3 DNA: TGTGCCAGCACCATTACTATAGGAACAGGAAAGGCCGAGCAGTACTTC; CDR3 protein: CASTITIGTGKAEQYF
D gene: TRBD1; J gene: TRBJ2-2; V gene: TRBV28; clone size: many; CDR3 DNA: TGTGCCAGCAGTCTGACAGGGGCGCCCGGGGAGCTGTTTTTT; CDR3 protein: CASSLTGAPGELFF
D gene: .; J gene: TRBJ2-3; V gene: TRBV15; clone size: few; CDR3 DNA: TGTGCCACCAGCTTTGGCCGGACCGACACAGATACGCAGTATTTT; CDR3 protein: CATSFGRTDTDTQYF
D gene: .; J gene: TRBJ1-2; V gene: TRBV5-5; clone size: .; CDR3 DNA: TGTGCCAGCAGCTCCCTCGGCTATGGCTACACCTTC; CDR3 protein: CASSSLGYGYTF
D gene: .; J gene: TRBJ2-7; V gene: TRBV11-2; clone size: many; CDR3 DNA: TGTGCCAGCAGGCGGCTGACAACCTACGAGCAGTACTTC; CDR3 protein: CASRRLTTYEQYF
D gene: TRBD1; J gene: TRBJ1-5; V gene: TRBV28; clone size: many; CDR3 DNA: TGTGCCAGCAAAAGACAGGGGAATCAGCCCCAGCATTTT; CDR3 protein: CASKRQGNQPQHF
D gene: .; J gene: TRBJ1-2; V gene: TRBV28; clone size: many; CDR3 DNA: TGTGCCAGCAGTTCCGGGGGGAGTAACTATGGCTACACCTTC; CDR3 protein: CASSSGGSNYGYTF
D gene: TRBD1; J gene: TRBJ1-4; V gene: TRBV28; clone size: many; CDR3 DNA: TGTGCCACAAAAAGAGGGGGCAGTGAAAAACTGTTTTTT; CDR3 protein: CATKRGGSEKLFF
D gene: .; J gene: TRBJ1-2; V gene: TRBV18; clone size: many; CDR3 DNA: TGTGCCAGCTCCCCTCGACAGGAGGATGGCTACACCTTC; CDR3 protein: CASSPRQEDGYTF
D gene: .; J gene: TRBJ1-2; V gene: TRBV28; clone size: few; CDR3 DNA: TGTGCCAGCAGTTTGCCGCCGACCCACTATGGCTACACCTTC; CDR3 protein: CASSLPPTHYGYTF
D gene: TRBD1; J gene: TRBJ2-7; V gene: TRBV5-1; clone size: .; CDR3 DNA: TGCGCCAGCAGCTTGGCCGGGACAGGGGGTTGGCAGTACTTC; CDR3 protein: CASSLAGTGGWQYF
D gene: .; J gene: TRBJ2-2; V gene: TRBV14; clone size: .; CDR3 DNA: TGTGCCAGCAGCCGACCGGGCCCGATCACCGGGGAGCTGTTTTTT; CDR3 protein: CASSRPGPITGELFF
D gene: .; J gene: TRBJ1-2; V gene: TRBV10-3; clone size: many; CDR3 DNA: TGTGCCATCAGTGAGCGGCCAGATAATAACTATGGCTACACCTTC; CDR3 protein: CAISERPDNNYGYTF
D gene: .; J gene: TRBJ2-2; V gene: TRBV12-3/TRBV12-4; clone size: many; CDR3 DNA: TGTGCCAGCAATTTCCCGAGAGTCCCCGGGGAGCTGTTTTTT; CDR3 protein: CASNFPRVPGELFF
D gene: TRBD1; J gene: TRBJ1-2; V gene: TRBV28; clone size: many; CDR3 DNA: TGTGCCAGCAGTTCGGGACAGTTTAACTATGGCTACACCTTC; CDR3 protein: CASSSGQFNYGYTF
D gene: .; J gene: TRBJ2-5; V gene: TRBV6-2/TRBV6-3; clone size: .; CDR3 DNA: TGTGCCAGCAGTTACATGGAAGGGGTATTCGAGACCCAGTACTTC; CDR3 protein: CASSYMEGVFETQYF
D gene: .; J gene: TRBJ1-6; V gene: TRBV5-1; clone size: .; CDR3 DNA: TGCGCCAGCAGCACCACAGCAGGGGCTAATTCACCCCTCCACTTT; CDR3 protein: CASSTTAGANSPLHF
D gene: TRBD1; J gene: TRBJ1-4; V gene: TRBV6-1; clone size: .; CDR3 DNA: TGTGCCAGCACCCTCAGACAGGGGGCTAATGAAAAACTGTTTTTT; CDR3 protein: CASTLRQGANEKLFF
D gene: .; J gene: TRBJ2-7; V gene: TRBV5-1; clone size: .; CDR3 DNA: TGCGCCAGCAGCCAGGGACACTTGGACGAGCAGTACTTC; CDR3 protein: CASSQGHLDEQYF
D gene: .; J gene: TRBJ2-4; V gene: TRBV29-1; clone size: .; CDR3 DNA: TGCAGCGCACGGGGGGCCAAAAACATTCAGTACTTC; CDR3 protein: CSARGAKNIQYF
D gene: .; J gene: TRBJ2-7; V gene: TRBV6-1; clone size: many; CDR3 DNA: TGTGCCAGCAAAAGAGGGGACTACGAGCAGTACTTC; CDR3 protein: CASKRGDYEQYF
D gene: .; J gene: TRBJ2-3; V gene: TRBV13; clone size: .; CDR3 DNA: TGTGCCAGCAGCTCAAACAGAGCGGATAGCACAGATACGCAGTATTTT; CDR3 protein: CASSSNRADSTDTQYF
D gene: .; J gene: TRBJ1-5; V gene: TRBV7-3; clone size: .; CDR3 DNA: TGTGCCAGCAGCCCATCGGGACAGCCCCAGCATTTT; CDR3 protein: CASSPSGQPQHF
D gene: TRBD2; J gene: TRBJ2-1; V gene: TRBV6-2/TRBV6-3; clone size: .; CDR3 DNA: TGTGCCAGCAGTTACGGGGGGGGGGGAGGTTGGCAGTTCTTC; CDR3 protein: CASSYGGGGGWQFF
D gene: .; J gene: TRBJ1-1; V gene: TRBV29-1; clone size: many; CDR3 DNA: TGCAGCGTGGGGCGTGTGAACACTGAAGCTTTCTTT; CDR3 protein: CSVGRVNTEAFF
D gene: .; J gene: TRBJ2-7; V gene: TRBV6-1; clone size: many; CDR3 DNA: TGTGCCAGCAGTGACGATTTCTACCCCTACGAGCAGTACTTC; CDR3 protein: CASSDDFYPYEQYF
D gene: TRBD1; J gene: TRBJ2-5; V gene: TRBV28; clone size: many; CDR3 DNA: TGTGCCAGCAGTCCATCCGGGACAGGGATAGAGACCCAGTACTTC; CDR3 protein: CASSPSGTGIETQYF
D gene: TRBD2; J gene: TRBJ2-7; V gene: TRBV28; clone size: .; CDR3 DNA: TGTGCCAGCAGCCAAGCGGCTAGCGGGAGTCCTTACGAGCAGTACTTC; CDR3 protein: CASSQAASGSPYEQYF
D gene: .; J gene: TRBJ2-7; V gene: TRBV6-5; clone size: .; CDR3 DNA: TGTGCCAGCAGTTATGGGTCCGACGGCTCCTACGAGCAGTACTTC; CDR3 protein: CASSYGSDGSYEQYF
D gene: .; J gene: TRBJ1-3; V gene: TRBV2; clone size: few; CDR3 DNA: TGTGCCAGCGGTCGGCGCCGCTCTGGAAACACCATATATTTT; CDR3 protein: CASGRRRSGNTIYF
D gene: .; J gene: TRBJ1-1; V gene: TRBV29-1; clone size: .; CDR3 DNA: TGCAGCGTTGAATTGGGCAGGGACACTGAAGCTTTCTTT; CDR3 protein: CSVELGRDTEAFF
D gene: TRBD2; J gene: TRBJ2-1; V gene: TRBV11-2; clone size: .; CDR3 DNA: TGTGCCAGCAGCTTTGCGGGACTAGCGGGAGTGGGCCCCTACAATGAGCAGTTCTTC; CDR3 protein: CASSFAGLAGVGPYNEQFF
D gene: .; J gene: TRBJ2-5; V gene: TRBV4-1; clone size: once; CDR3 DNA: TGCGCCAGCAGCCAACTTACGGCCCAACCTCAAGAGACCCAGTACTTC; CDR3 protein: CASSQLTAQPQETQYF
D gene: TRBD1; J gene: TRBJ1-2; V gene: TRBV6-1; clone size: few; CDR3 DNA: TGTGCCAGCAGTGACTATGACAGGGGTTGGTATGGCTACACCTTC; CDR3 protein: CASSDYDRGWYGYTF
D gene: .; J gene: TRBJ1-1; V gene: TRBV7-2; clone size: many; CDR3 DNA: TGTGCCAGCAGCCCGAGGTTGAACACTGAAGCTTTCTTT; CDR3 protein: CASSPRLNTEAFF
D gene: .; J gene: TRBJ2-5; V gene: TRBV28; clone size: many; CDR3 DNA: TGTGCCAGCAGTTTCCCCGGGACCGTGACCCAGTACTTC; CDR3 protein: CASSFPGTVTQYF
D gene: .; J gene: TRBJ1-6; V gene: TRBV6-1; clone size: few; CDR3 DNA: TGTGCCAGCAGTCTCAGACACGAGTATTCACCCCTCCACTTT; CDR3 protein: CASSLRHEYSPLHF
D gene: .; J gene: TRBJ2-2; V gene: TRBV29-1; clone size: few; CDR3 DNA: TGCAGCGTTGAACCGGGGTCCGGGGAGCTGTTTTTT; CDR3 protein: CSVEPGSGELFF
D gene: .; J gene: TRBJ1-2; V gene: TRBV6-2/TRBV6-3; clone size: few; CDR3 DNA: TGTGCCAGCAGTTACTCGAGAGGACACTATGGCTACACCTTC; CDR3 protein: CASSYSRGHYGYTF
D gene: .; J gene: TRBJ2-7; V gene: TRBV20-1; clone size: many; CDR3 DNA: TGCAGTGCTCCCGCCAGGAGTCAAGGAAGGGACGAGCAGTACTTC; CDR3 protein: CSAPARSQGRDEQYF
D gene: TRBD2; J gene: TRBJ2-7; V gene: TRBV28; clone size: many; CDR3 DNA: TGTGCCAGCAGCACTCTGTCGGTTCCGGGACTAACTTATGAGGAAGAGCAGTACTTC; CDR3 protein: CASSTLSVPGLTYEEEQYF
D gene: TRBD1; J gene: TRBJ1-1; V gene: TRBV19; clone size: .; CDR3 DNA: TGTGCCAGTAGTATACCGTCGACAGGGGGCCACCGCCTGACTGAAGCTTTCTTT; CDR3 protein: CASSIPSTGGHRLTEAFF
D gene: TRBD2; J gene: TRBJ2-2; V gene: TRBV27; clone size: many; CDR3 DNA: TGTGCCAGCAGTTTACGCCCTGTCCTAGCGGGAGGGTACACCGGGGAGCTGTTTTTT; CDR3 protein: CASSLRPVLAGGYTGELFF
D gene: TRBD2; J gene: TRBJ2-7; V gene: TRBV20-1; clone size: .; CDR3 DNA: TGCAGTGCTAGAGAGGGCGGGAGGGTTACGTACGAGCAGTACTTC; CDR3 protein: CSAREGGRVTYEQYF
D gene: .; J gene: TRBJ1-1; V gene: TRBV28; clone size: many; CDR3 DNA: TGTGCCAGCAGGGGGACACCCTACTTTTTCTTT; CDR3 protein: CASRGTPYFFF
D gene: .; J gene: TRBJ1-3; V gene: TRBV7-2; clone size: .; CDR3 DNA: TGTGCCAGCAGCCAACGTCCGGACGGAAACACCATATATTTT; CDR3 protein: CASSQRPDGNTIYF
D gene: .; J gene: TRBJ2-1; V gene: TRBV7-2; clone size: .; CDR3 DNA: TGTGCCAGCAGCTTAGAAATAGTAAGGCAGTTCTTC; CDR3 protein: CASSLEIVRQFF